Below, 20 T cell receptor beta chains from the same sample are listed, as sequenced in a study of blood T cells in healthy people across ages. Then a second PCR, running about 7 to 11 cycles, was carried out with a sample-barcoded 5' primer and a J-beta primer mix. In TCRdb, the 5' RACE reads were re-called with MiXCR into one record per CDR3 protein. The table includes roughly 1.5 million distinct CDR3 sequences, approximately 43% detected once. The specimen was blood. These receptors came from a woman aged 18-29 years in good health.

The table lists this clonotype with many counts. The genes are TRBV6-4 and TRBJ2-1; the match to TRBD2 covers 11 bases. In germline, CDR1 is MRHNA, CDR2 SNTAGT. The CDR3 loop spans 15 amino acids. J was trimmed by 6 bases and V by 5 bases; bases with no gene match: 6. In DNA, the CDR3 is TGTGCCAGCAGTTCGACTAGCGGGACTTCCAATGAGCAGTTCTTC. Protein product: CASSSTSGTSNEQFF.

The chain employs TRBV4-3 and TRBJ2-2; D gene ambiguous. The CDR3 has 14 residues. The V gene's germline CDR1 is LGHNA and CDR2 YSLEER. Trimming shortened V by 2 bases and J by 3 bases, and 7 bases separated the two germline ends. As DNA, the CDR3 is TGCGCCAGCAGCCAATGGGCGGACACCGGGGAGCTGTTTTTT. Translating gives CASSQWADTGELFF.

This clonotype was counted a few times. This chain connects TRBV20-1 to TRBJ2-5, with 10 bases matching TRBD2. The CDR3 spans 15 residues. Unmatched junction bases numbered 8, after V lost 2 bases and J lost 5 bases. CDR1 DFQATT and CDR2 SNEGSKA come from the germline V gene (reference sequence). CDR3 bases: TGCAGTGCTAGATCCAAGCGGGAGGGCCGGGAGACCCAGTACTTC. It translates to CSARSKREGRETQYF.

J is TRBJ2-3 and V is TRBV4-1; D gene uncertain. The V gene's germline CDR1 is MGHRA and CDR2 YSYEKL. Trimming shortened V by 4 bases and J by 0 bases, and 17 bases separated the two germline ends. This CDR3 has 17 residues. The CDR3: CASSRFTAVVSTDTQYF. CDR3 in DNA: TGCGCCAGCAGCCGCTTCACAGCTGTCGTAAGCACAGATACGCAGTATTTT.

The chain combines TRBV7-9 with TRBJ2-7; D unresolved. Between the trimmed V and J ends, which lost 2 bases and 6 bases, there was a span of 11 bases. The germline V gene encodes CDR1 SEHNR and CDR2 FQNEAQ (reference sequence). The CDR3 is 13 amino acids. The CDR3 sequence: CASSLFGSPEQYF. The CDR3 DNA is TGTGCCAGCAGCTTATTCGGCAGCCCCGAGCAGTACTTC. The full variable domain, in which reference TRBV7-9 and TRBJ2-7 provide the parts outside the CDR3, is DTGVSQNPRHKITKRGQNVTFRCDPISEHNRLYWYRQTLGQGPEFLTYFQNEAQLEKSRLLSDRFSAERPKGSFSTLEIQRTEQGDSAMYLCASSLFGSPEQYFGPGTRLTVT.

A few counts support this clonotype. This rearrangement joins TRBV4-2 to TRBJ2-3; D not resolved. V lost 0 bases, J lost 2 bases, and 9 bases lay in between. There are 15 residues in the CDR3. The germline V gene encodes CDR1 LGHNA and CDR2 YNFKEQ. The CDR3 DNA is TGTGCCAGCAGCCAAGATGATCGCCACACAGATACGCAGTATTTT. Protein: CASSQDDRHTDTQYF.

This clonotype was counted many times. The junction shows a germline mismatch at one end, possibly a read error. This rearrangement joins TRBV4-1 to TRBJ1-1; D gene unclear. The CDR3 totals 13 residues. Germline lookup yields CDR1 MGHRA and CDR2 YSYEKL. The CDR3 DNA is TGTGCCAGCAGTCAAGCGGGGAACACTGAAGCTTTCTTT. Translated: CASSQAGNTEAFF.

This clonotype was detected ten times or more. This chain joins TRBV7-2 and TRBJ2-1; the match to TRBD2 covers 13 bases. The length of the CDR3 is 15 residues. Germline assignment: CDR1 SGHTA and CDR2 FQGNSA. J lost 9 bases, V lost 5 bases, and 7 bases had no gene match. CDR3 protein: CASSPGLAGVGEQFF. CDR3 bases: TGTGCCAGCAGCCCTGGACTAGCGGGAGTGGGTGAGCAGTTCTTC.

Only a few counts were recorded for this clonotype. The chain employs TRBV5-6 and TRBJ2-7; a possible D gene is TRBD2 (6 bases). Per germline, CDR1 SGHDT and CDR2 YYEEEE. Trimming cost V 4 bases and J 2 bases, with 16 bases left between them. This CDR3 is 15 amino acids long. The CDR3 DNA reads as TGTGCCAGCAGCCCCGAGCTAGCGATACCCTACGAGCAGTACTTC. Protein product: CASSPELAIPYEQYF.

This clonotype was seen at least ten times. The gene calls are TRBV29-1 and TRBJ2-1; TRBD1 is a possible D gene (6 bases). This CDR3 is 13 amino acids long. V was cut by 4 bases and J by 7 bases, with 14 bases left in between. In germline, CDR1 is SQVTM, CDR2 ANQGSEA. The CDR3 coding sequence is TGCAGCGTTGGTGAGCAGGGGCGGAATGAGCAGTTCTTC. This sequence encodes CSVGEQGRNEQFF.

The V call is TRBV6-2 or TRBV6-3, the J call TRBJ2-1; 8 bases fit TRBD2. This CDR3 is built from 18 residues. The V and J ends lost 2 bases and 3 bases, in that order; junction bases with no gene match: 12. Germline CDR1 is MNHEY and CDR2 is SVGEGT. CDR3 DNA: TGTGCCAGCAGTTACCCATCTGCTGGCGGGGGGAACTACAATGAGCAGTTCTTC. This encodes CASSYPSAGGGNYNEQFF.

This clonotype was seen a few times. V gene TRBV20-1 combines with J gene TRBJ2-7; 7 nucleotides match TRBD1. The end of the DNA fits TRBJ2-5 better, so the J call may be wrong. Germline values: CDR1 DFQATT, CDR2 SNEGSKA (reference sequence). CDR3 length: 12 amino acids. The CDR3 coding sequence is TGCAGTGCTACGACAGGGACCAAGACCCAGTACTTC. Its protein product is CSATTGTKTQYF.

This clonotype has just a few counts. This chain joins TRBV30 and TRBJ2-3; perhaps TRBD2 as D (6 bases). V was trimmed by 3 bases and J by 2 bases, leaving 12 bases between them. The CDR3 runs to 14 residues. Germline loops: CDR1 GTSNPN, CDR2 SVGIG (reference sequence). The DNA of the CDR3 is TGTGCCTGGAGATTTGGCGGGGACACAGATACGCAGTATTTT. Its translation is CAWRFGGDTDTQYF.

The chain joins TRBV2 to TRBJ2-4; 7 nucleotides align to TRBD2. TRBJ2-7 matches the DNA end more closely, so the J call is doubtful. In germline, CDR1 is SNHLY, CDR2 FYNNEI. This CDR3 has 14 amino acids. The CDR3 loop reads CASSETSASCEQYF. CDR3 DNA: TGTGCCAGCAGTGAAACTAGCGCCTCATGCGAGCAGTACTTC.

This clonotype has only a few counts. The chain uses TRBV4-1 and TRBJ1-6; D is ambiguous. Germline V gene sequence: CDR1 MGHRA, CDR2 YSYEKL. Trimming removed 4 bases at V and 4 bases at J, with 11 bases between. CDR3 length: 15 residues. The CDR3: CASSLDPSYNSPLHF. The CDR3 nucleotides are TGCGCCAGCAGCCTGGACCCTAGTTATAATTCACCCCTCCACTTT.

This clonotype was counted a few times. V usage is TRBV9 and J usage is TRBJ2-3, with D tentatively TRBD2 (5 bases). The germline CDR1 and CDR2 sequences are SGDLS and YYNGEE. The V and J ends lost 1 base and 3 bases respectively, with 12 bases between them. The CDR3 sequence is 15 residues long. The CDR3 DNA reads TGTGCCAGCAGCGTAAGTAGACCGGGAACAGATACGCAGTATTTT. Protein: CASSVSRPGTDTQYF. The full variable domain, with the rest looked up from reference TRBV9 and TRBJ2-3, is DSGVTQTPKHLITATGQRVTLRCSPRSGDLSVYWYQQSLDQGLQFLIQYYNGEERAKGNILERFSAQQFPDLHSELNLSSLELGDSALYFCASSVSRPGTDTQYFGPGTRLTVL.

This clonotype was seen more than once but under ten times. This CDR3 is CASSQALPAGPYNEQFF. Written as DNA, the CDR3 is TGTGCCAGCAGCCAAGCCCTCCCCGCAGGGCCGTACAATGAGCAGTTCTTC. The gene calls are TRBV3-1 and TRBJ2-1; tentatively, D is TRBD1 (5 bases). With 1 base removed from V and 4 bases from J, the gap between germline ends came to 17 bases. Germline V gives CDR1 LGHDT, CDR2 YNNKEL (reference sequence). The CDR3 runs to 17 residues.

This clonotype has just one count. The rearrangement uses TRBV15 and TRBJ1-5; D is undetermined. V was cut by 0 bases and J by 5 bases, with 5 bases left in between. Per the germline V gene, CDR1 is LNHNV and CDR2 is YYDKDF (reference sequence). CDR3 length: 13 residues. CDR3 DNA sequence: TGTGCCACCAGCAGAGACCGAGATCAGCCCCAGCATTTT. This encodes CATSRDRDQPQHF.

This chain uses TRBV25-1 with TRBJ2-7; D not certain. Trimming took 5 bases from V and 3 from J, leaving 11 bases between them. Germline loops: CDR1 MGHDK, CDR2 SYGVNS. This CDR3 has 13 residues. The chain's CDR3 is CASSPYDSYEQYF. The DNA for the CDR3 is TGTGCCAGCAGTCCCTATGATAGCTACGAGCAGTACTTC.

This clonotype was detected only a few times. The V and J genes are TRBV4-2 and TRBJ2-3; 12 nucleotides agree with TRBD2. The germline V gene has CDR1 LGHNA and CDR2 YNFKEQ. Germline trimming cut 1 base from V and 4 bases from J; bases unmatched to any gene: 3. The CDR3 runs 16 residues. CDR3 sequence reads: CASSQVASGRADTQYF. The DNA for the CDR3 is TGTGCCAGCAGCCAAGTCGCTAGCGGGAGGGCAGATACGCAGTATTTT.